One and the same sample provided the 13 T cell receptor beta chains below, sequenced in a study of sequential checkpoint blockade in melanoma. The table came from immunoSEQ multiplex PCR; TCRdb's copy has only in-frame clones and leaves some out. The table has about 5,000 clones, around a third seen once. Treatment of the sample: randomized to nivolumab then ipilimumab (arm A) or the reverse (arm B). The sequencing here drew on tumor tissue (inferred from file names), taken from a patient given nivolumab and ipilimumab in sequence. These receptors were obtained from a human donor with melanoma.

This sequence joins TRBV6-8 and TRBJ1-1, with TRBD1 as a possible D gene (6 bases). The CDR3 contains 14 residues. Germline CDR1 and CDR2: MNHGY and SAAAGT. Trimming shortened V by 6 bases and J by 3 bases, and 14 bases separated the two germline ends. The CDR3 sequence: CASRLGGLDTEAFF. The CDR3 nucleotides are TGTGCCAGCAGGCTAGGGGGTTTGGACACTGAAGCTTTCTTT.

This clone came up many times. The V and J genes are TRBV1 and TRBJ2-3; TRBD2 is the table's D call, not checked against the DNA. TRBV1 is given as a pseudogene. This CDR3 region has 18 residues. The CDR3 nucleotides are TGCGCCAGCAGCCAAGCACTGCCAGGGACTAGCTTCACAGATACGCAGTATTTT. The encoded protein is CASSQALPGTSFTDTQYF.

The V and J genes are TRBV28 and TRBJ1-2; perhaps TRBD1 as D (5 bases). The CDR3 has 14 amino acids. The V end was cut by 2 bases, the J end by 4 bases, with 11 bases between. From germline, CDR1 is MDHEN and CDR2 SYDVKM. The CDR3 coding sequence is TGTGCCAGCAGTTTAGGTAGGGGAAGCTATGGCTACACCTTC. Translation: CASSLGRGSYGYTF.

V is TRBV5-1 and J is TRBJ2-3; no firm D call. With 3 bases removed from V and 1 base from J, the gap between germline ends came to 15 bases. This CDR3 contains 16 residues. Germline assignment: CDR1 SGHRS and CDR2 YFSETQ. The CDR3 DNA follows: TGCGCCAGCAGCTGGGCATCCTCGGTCCGCACAGATACGCAGTATTTT. This codes for CASSWASSVRTDTQYF.

J is TRBJ2-1 and V is TRBV11-3; unclear D gene. This CDR3 is built from 15 residues. The ends were cut back, 3 bases at V and 0 bases at J, with 9 bases in the middle. Germline lookup yields CDR1 SGHNT and CDR2 YENEEA. CDR3 DNA sequence: TGTGCCAGCAGCTTTGGACGGTTCTCCTACAATGAGCAGTTCTTC. Amino acids: CASSFGRFSYNEQFF.

Sample share makes this clone medium-sized. V gene TRBV11-3 combines with J gene TRBJ2-2, with 9 bases that match TRBD2. The CDR3 spans 17 residues. Trimming removed 5 bases from V and 5 bases from J; junction bases left unmatched: 12. Germline CDR1 SGHNT, CDR2 YENEEA. The CDR3 loop reads CASSLPSGARETGELFF. The CDR3 region has the DNA TGTGCCAGCAGCCTCCCTAGCGGGGCCCGTGAGACCGGGGAGCTGTTTTTT.

This clone was counted a few times. The gene calls are TRBV25-1 and TRBJ1-1; D gene unclear. V was trimmed by 0 bases and J by 1 base, leaving 3 bases between them. In germline, CDR1 is MGHDK, CDR2 SYGVNS. The length of the CDR3 is 13 residues. DNA for the CDR3: TGTGCCAGCAGTGAATACAGGAACACTGAAGCTTTCTTT. Translation: CASSEYRNTEAFF. The full variable domain, its missing parts supplied by reference TRBV25-1 and TRBJ1-1, is EADIYQTPRYLVIGTGKKITLECSQTMGHDKMYWYQQDPGMELHLIHYSYGVNSTEKGDLSSESTVSRIRTEHFPLTLESARPSHTSQYLCASSEYRNTEAFFGQGTRLTVV.

This clone has only a few counts. The V and J genes are TRBV28 and TRBJ1-4; possibly TRBD1 for D (6 bases). The CDR3 loop spans 16 amino acids. Trimming cost V 5 bases and J 9 bases, with 22 bases left between them. The germline gives CDR1 MDHEN, CDR2 SYDVKM. The CDR3 sequence is CASSVIQTGGEQKLFF. CDR3 nucleotides: TGTGCCAGCAGTGTAATACAGACAGGAGGTGAACAAAAACTGTTTTTT.

The sample holds one count of this clone. The chain uses TRBV19 and TRBJ2-2, with TRBD2 identical over 14 bases. This CDR3 is 19 amino acids long. V lost 5 bases to trimming and J lost 1 base; unmatched junction nucleotides: 9. Germline CDR1 LNHDA, CDR2 SQIVND (reference sequence). This CDR3 is CASSLMTSGRAENTGELFF. CDR3 nucleotide sequence: TGTGCCAGTAGTCTGATGACTAGCGGGAGGGCCGAGAACACCGGGGAGCTGTTTTTT.

The chain joins TRBV28 to TRBJ2-7; the D gene is possibly TRBD1 (5 bases). Per the germline V gene, CDR1 is MDHEN and CDR2 is SYDVKM. This CDR3 is built from 12 residues. Deletions cut 7 bases from V and 13 bases from J, with 20 bases between. The CDR3 nucleotides read TGTGCCAGCATGGGCATGGCAAGACAGTTCTACTTC. This sequence encodes CASMGMARQFYF.

This clone was counted at least ten times. V and J are TRBV9 and TRBJ2-5; TRBD1 agrees at 10 bases. The CDR3 is made up of 15 amino acids. V dropped 4 bases and J dropped 1; count of bases not matched to a gene: 4. The germline V gene has CDR1 SGDLS and CDR2 YYNGEE. The CDR3 here is CASSKGTGVQETQYF. CDR3 coding DNA: TGTGCCAGCAGCAAAGGGACAGGGGTCCAAGAGACCCAGTACTTC.

This clone came up a few times. CDR3 bases: TGTGCCAGCAGCGTAGCCGGGTCGAAGACCCAGTACTTC. Translating it yields CASSVAGSKTQYF. The gene calls are TRBV9 and TRBJ2-5, with D hard to call. The CDR3 covers 13 residues. V was trimmed by 0 bases and J by 6 bases, leaving 9 bases between them. Germline CDR1 SGDLS, CDR2 YYNGEE.

The chain joins TRBV10-3 to TRBJ1-1; the D is unclear. Per the germline V gene, CDR1 is ENHRY and CDR2 is SYGVKD. Between the trimmed V and J ends, which lost 0 bases and 0 bases, there was a span of 11 bases. The CDR3 runs 16 residues. This CDR3 is CAISESAGGVNTEAFF. CDR3 bases: TGTGCCATCAGTGAGTCGGCAGGCGGGGTGAACACTGAAGCTTTCTTT.